The T cell receptor beta chain under discussion was sequenced for a study of sequential checkpoint blockade in melanoma. Overall study: Maintenance nivolumab came after either treatment sequence.

Clones were sequenced by immunoSEQ multiplex PCR, and TCRdb holds only the in-frame ones, with some missing. This sample carries about 3,600 clones, 60% to 70% of them seen once, and the ten largest clones take under 25%. Treatment specified: randomized to nivolumab then ipilimumab (arm A) or the reverse (arm B). Patients had received no earlier DNA-damaging chemotherapy. Live CD3+CD8+ CD19− CD56− cells were sorted from PBMCs. The receptor was isolated from a human donor with melanoma. The sample was CD8+ T cells sorted from blood (inferred from file names), taken from a patient given nivolumab and ipilimumab in sequence.

The CDR3 nucleotides are TGCGCCAGCAGCCCCGGACAGTTGAACACTGAAGCTTTCTTT. Translating gives CASSPGQLNTEAFF. The J gene is TRBJ1-1, the V gene TRBV4-3; TRBD1 is a possible D gene (6 bases). Germline CDR1 LGHNA, CDR2 YSLEER. The CDR3 is made up of 14 amino acids. V was cut by 4 bases and J by 0 bases, with 9 bases left in between.